The 24 T cell receptor beta chains below come from one sample, sequenced in a study of identical twins. TCRdb re-derived calls from the 5' RACE reads in MiXCR, one entry per CDR3 protein. This sample has 140,000 to 150,000 distinct CDR3 sequences, with approximately 4% found just once. What was sequenced was memory T cells sorted from blood. These receptors were collected from a man between 18 and 35 years old in good health.

This clonotype has more than one count but fewer than ten. The chain joins TRBV4-1 to TRBJ2-6, with D unresolved. CDR1 and CDR2 from the germline V gene are MGHRA and YSYEKL. The ends were cut back, 3 bases at V and 4 bases at J, with 19 bases in the middle. The CDR3 is 18 residues long. Here the CDR3 DNA reads TGCGCCAGCAGCCAGATGGATTGGCGAGGTACGGGGGCCAACGTCCTGACTTTC. Residues: CASSQMDWRGTGANVLTF.

In its sample, this clonotype was seen many times. The chain carries TRBV4-3 and TRBJ2-3; TRBD2 aligns across 12 bases. This CDR3 contains 18 residues. Trimming took 1 base from V and 7 from J; bases not matched to a gene: 12. The V gene's germline CDR1 is LGHNA and CDR2 YSLEER. CDR3 protein: CASSQGGGLAGSKNTQYF. CDR3 bases: TGCGCCAGCAGCCAAGGGGGAGGACTAGCGGGGTCGAAAAATACGCAGTATTTT.

This clonotype was observed many times. The J gene is TRBJ2-5, the V gene TRBV5-1; 15 nucleotides line up with TRBD2. V gave up 4 bases and J gave up 2 bases; unmatched junction bases: 3. Germline CDR1 is SGHRS and CDR2 is YFSETQ. The CDR3 loop spans 16 amino acids. CDR3 amino acids: CASSQGLAGGQETQYF. The CDR3 DNA is TGCGCCAGCAGCCAGGGACTAGCGGGAGGACAAGAGACCCAGTACTTC. Full variable domain (rest looked up from reference TRBV5-1 and TRBJ2-5): KAGVTQTPRYLIKTRGQQVTLSCSPISGHRSVSWYQQTPGQGLQFLFEYFSETQRNKGNFPGRFSGRQFSNSRSEMNVSTLELGDSALYLCASSQGLAGGQETQYFGPGTRLLVL.

This clonotype was seen at least ten times. The chain joins TRBV28 to TRBJ1-1; no definite D call. Per the germline V gene, CDR1 is MDHEN and CDR2 is SYDVKM. This CDR3 spans 12 amino acids. Trimming shortened V by 5 bases and J by 0 bases, and 4 bases separated the two germline ends. CDR3 amino acids: CASSELNTEAFF. CDR3 nucleotides: TGTGCCAGCAGTGAATTGAACACTGAAGCTTTCTTT.

This clonotype was seen at least ten times. The chain joins TRBV28 to TRBJ1-2; D not certain. V was trimmed by 7 bases and J by 4 bases, leaving 13 bases between them. The CDR3 spans 13 residues. CDR1 is MDHEN and CDR2 is SYDVKM in the germline V gene. For the CDR3, the DNA is TGTGCCAGCAACCTTCCGGCTGCCTATGGCTACACCTTC. Its protein is CASNLPAAYGYTF.

The sample holds many counts of this clonotype. The chain links TRBV24-1 to TRBJ2-5; D not certain. Trimming removed 4 bases from V and 3 bases from J, with 5 bases in between. Germline V gene lookup returns CDR1 KGHDR and CDR2 SFDVKD. The CDR3 consists of 12 residues. CDR3 bases: TGTGCCACCAGTGACCTAGAAGAGACCCAGTACTTC. The encoded protein is CATSDLEETQYF.

This clonotype was picked up many times. The chain links TRBV29-1 to TRBJ2-7; TRBD2 matches at 7 bases. The CDR3 sequence is 12 residues long. The germline V gene has CDR1 SQVTM and CDR2 ANQGSEA. V shed 4 bases, J shed 5 bases, and the junction held 5 bases outside the gene matches. CDR3 region: CSVVFAGDEQYF. CDR3 sequence (DNA): TGCAGCGTTGTTTTTGCGGGGGACGAGCAGTACTTC.

Ten or more counts support this clonotype. CDR3 sequence reads: CASSDGREAFF. Here the CDR3 DNA reads TGTGCCAGCAGTGACGGACGGGAAGCTTTCTTT. The chain employs TRBV12-3 or TRBV12-4 and TRBJ1-1, with unresolved D. V dropped 5 bases and J dropped 8 bases, with 9 bases sitting between them. The CDR3 consists of 11 residues.

This clonotype was picked up many times. The chain is built from TRBV20-1 and TRBJ1-1; D remains ambiguous. Trimming shortened V by 0 bases and J by 3 bases, and 11 bases separated the two germline ends. This CDR3 has 14 residues. Germline V CDR1 and CDR2: DFQATT, SNEGSKA (reference sequence). CDR3 DNA: TGCAGTGCTAGAGAGGGTGGACCGGACACTGAAGCTTTCTTT. Translated, it gives CSAREGGPDTEAFF.

This clonotype has ten or more counts. The chain has TRBV24-1 and TRBJ2-1, with 10 nucleotides matching TRBD2. Germline V gene sequence: CDR1 KGHDR, CDR2 SFDVKD. This CDR3 has 13 amino acids. V was clipped by 4 bases and J by 12 bases; unmatched bases: 5. This CDR3 reads CATSDRTSGGQFF. The CDR3 DNA is TGTGCCACCAGTGACCGGACTAGCGGTGGGCAGTTCTTC.

This clonotype showed up many times. The chain couples TRBV4-2 to TRBJ2-1; TRBD2 matches at 8 bases. CDR1 is LGHNA and CDR2 is YNFKEQ in the germline V gene. The junction had 13 bases not matched to a gene; V was cut back by 0 bases and J by 6 bases. CDR3 length: 18 residues. CDR3 sequence: CASSQEGVPGLVSNEQFF. CDR3 DNA: TGTGCCAGCAGCCAAGAAGGTGTGCCGGGACTAGTCTCCAATGAGCAGTTCTTC.

This clonotype occurred a few times. J is TRBJ2-5 and V is TRBV20-1, with D unresolved. This CDR3 contains 14 residues. Germline CDR1 reads DFQATT; CDR2 reads SNEGSKA (reference sequence). Between the trimmed V and J ends, which lost 0 bases and 5 bases, there was a span of 13 bases. The CDR3: CSARESDSLETQYF. The CDR3 coding sequence is TGCAGTGCTAGAGAGTCGGATTCCTTGGAGACCCAGTACTTC.

This clonotype has at least ten counts. The V and J genes are TRBV12-3 or TRBV12-4 and TRBJ1-3; D is undetermined. V was trimmed by 3 bases and J by 0 bases, leaving 9 bases between them. CDR3 length equals 15 residues. CDR3 protein: CASSLGADSGNTIYF. CDR3 nucleotides: TGTGCCAGCAGTTTGGGAGCCGACTCTGGAAACACCATATATTTT.

In its sample, this clonotype was seen many times. The J gene is TRBJ2-5, the V gene TRBV11-2; the D is unclear. This CDR3 spans 14 amino acids. The V end was cut by 5 bases, the J end by 4 bases, with 14 bases between. The germline V gene has CDR1 SGHAT and CDR2 FQNNGV. Here the CDR3 DNA reads TGTGCCAGCAGCGCCCTGACTCCCCCAGAGACCCAGTACTTC. Amino acid sequence: CASSALTPPETQYF.

This clonotype was found many times. The J gene is TRBJ2-5, the V gene TRBV4-1; either TRBD1 or TRBD2 may fit D (6 bases each). Germline loops: CDR1 MGHRA, CDR2 YSYEKL. Trimming removed 1 base from V and 6 bases from J, with 9 bases in between. The length of the CDR3 is 13 residues. The DNA for the CDR3 is TGCGCCAGCAGCCAAGTGGGGGGCCAGACCCAGTACTTC. This translates into CASSQVGGQTQYF.

This clonotype has at least ten counts. V usage is TRBV14 and J usage is TRBJ2-5, with 8 bases lining up with TRBD2. This CDR3 comprises 18 residues. In germline, CDR1 is SGHDN, CDR2 FVKESK. The V segment lost 3 bases and the J segment 2 bases; nucleotides outside the gene matches: 14. CDR3 in DNA: TGTGCCAGCAGCCACTCCCGAGGGTCGATAGCGGGACAAGAGACCCAGTACTTC. It is translated as CASSHSRGSIAGQETQYF.

This clonotype was detected ten times or more. The rearrangement links TRBV5-1 to TRBJ1-2; 12 nucleotides match TRBD1. This CDR3 is 18 amino acids long. The germline CDR1 and CDR2 sequences are SGHRS and YFSETQ. V was clipped by 0 bases and J by 4 bases; unmatched bases: 10. CDR3 DNA sequence: TGCGCCAGCAGCTTGGGGGTAACCGGGACAGGGGGCAGCTATGGCTACACCTTC. Its translation is CASSLGVTGTGGSYGYTF.

In this sample, this clonotype turned up many times. The chain employs TRBV20-1 and TRBJ1-5; 9 bases line up with TRBD1. V shed 6 bases, J shed 3 bases, and the junction held 9 bases outside the gene matches. Germline V gene lookup returns CDR1 DFQATT and CDR2 SNEGSKA (reference sequence). This CDR3 has 15 residues. The CDR3 sequence is CSAPTGGNTNQPQHF. CDR3 DNA sequence: TGCAGTGCCCCCACAGGGGGCAACACCAATCAGCCCCAGCATTTT.

This clonotype has ten or more counts. This chain uses TRBV5-1 with TRBJ2-1; D gene unclear. Trimming stripped 4 bases from V and 8 bases from J, with 16 bases between. CDR1 SGHRS and CDR2 YFSETQ come from the germline V gene. This CDR3 is 14 amino acids long. CDR3 loop: CASSQSLRIDEQFF. Written as DNA, the CDR3 is TGCGCCAGCAGCCAGAGCCTCAGGATCGATGAGCAGTTCTTC. Based on the CDR3 plus reference TRBV5-1 and TRBJ2-1, the full variable domain is KAGVTQTPRYLIKTRGQQVTLSCSPISGHRSVSWYQQTPGQGLQFLFEYFSETQRNKGNFPGRFSGRQFSNSRSEMNVSTLELGDSALYLCASSQSLRIDEQFFGPGTRLTVL.

This clonotype was detected many times. The V and J genes are TRBV9 and TRBJ2-3; TRBD2 is a possible D gene (6 bases). Germline V gene sequence: CDR1 SGDLS, CDR2 YYNGEE. The CDR3 has 19 residues. V was pared by 0 bases and J by 2 bases, with 22 bases between. CDR3 nucleotides: TGTGCCAGCAGCGTAGTCCCACGGGACTGGCGCTTGAACACAGATACGCAGTATTTT. Encoded protein: CASSVVPRDWRLNTDTQYF.

The table lists this clonotype with a few counts. The chain joins TRBV2 to TRBJ2-7; D is unclear. Trimming cost V 1 base and J 1 base, with 11 bases left between them. Germline V gene sequence: CDR1 SNHLY, CDR2 FYNNEI. The CDR3 spans 15 residues. CDR3 residues: CASSEVRSSSYEQYF. DNA of the CDR3: TGTGCCAGCAGTGAAGTCAGGAGCTCGTCCTACGAGCAGTACTTC.

The sample holds many counts of this clonotype. The V gene is TRBV13, the J gene TRBJ2-1; D is unresolved. Trimming removed 2 bases at V and 5 bases at J, with 4 bases between. Germline CDR1 is PRHDT and CDR2 is FYEKMQ (reference sequence). The CDR3 has 12 residues. Here the CDR3 DNA reads TGTGCCAGCAGCTTACCAGACAATGAGCAGTTCTTC. This translates into CASSLPDNEQFF.

This clonotype was recorded a few times. The chain has TRBV30 and TRBJ2-3, with 8 bases aligning to TRBD2. J was trimmed by 4 bases and V by 6 bases; bases with no gene match: 12. The CDR3 spans 15 residues. CDR1 GTSNPN and CDR2 SVGIG come from the germline V gene (reference sequence). The CDR3: CACALSGSLADTQYF. The CDR3, as DNA: TGTGCCTGTGCTCTAAGCGGGAGTCTGGCAGATACGCAGTATTTT.

This clonotype was counted many times. This chain connects TRBV5-1 to TRBJ2-3; D may be TRBD1 or TRBD2 (6 bases each). CDR1 is SGHRS, CDR2 YFSETQ, per germline. With 1 base removed from V and 0 bases from J, the gap between germline ends came to 9 bases. The CDR3 has 15 residues. In DNA, the CDR3 is TGCGCCAGCAGCTTGAGGGGGGCTAGCACAGATACGCAGTATTTT. It translates to CASSLRGASTDTQYF. Full variable domain (outside the CDR3, taken from reference TRBV5-1 and TRBJ2-3): KAGVTQTPRYLIKTRGQQVTLSCSPISGHRSVSWYQQTPGQGLQFLFEYFSETQRNKGNFPGRFSGRQFSNSRSEMNVSTLELGDSALYLCASSLRGASTDTQYFGPGTRLTVL.